This T cell receptor beta chain stems from a study of blood T cell repertoires in COVID-19. Per the authors' pipeline: Using reference gene primer amplification, nucleated cell counts were estimated. Clones were read by immunoSEQ multiplex PCR, and TCRdb kept only the in-frame ones, dropping some. V, J and clone size reflect that table, while D and trimming were determined from the DNA. The data contain 260,000 or so clones, around 83% of them singletons. Germline assignment: CDR1 SGHRS and CDR2 YFSETQ. The length of the CDR3 is 14 residues. The ends lost 2 bases at V and 8 bases at J; junction bases unmatched: 9.

The TCR originated in a man older than 75 with acute or convalescent COVID-19. The chain uses TRBV5-1 and TRBJ1-1; 7 bases fit TRBD1. The source material was peripheral blood. The CDR3 nucleotides read TGCGCCAGCAGCTTTGGCGAACCGGGACAGGAAGCTTTCTTT. Protein product: CASSFGEPGQEAFF.